This T cell receptor beta chain was sequenced in a study of cytomegalovirus exposure and HLA in healthy donors. With regard to this clone: The antigen remains unidentified.

With 6 bases clipped from V and 6 bases from J, the junction kept 8 bases outside the gene matches. The CDR3 length is 15 residues. Germline CDR1 reads LNHDA; CDR2 reads SQIVND (reference sequence). The study, taken as a whole, reports: The study dropped some indistinguishable V segments, TRBV6-2 and TRBV6-3 among them.

When sampled, the donors appeared nominally healthy, though they likely had unrecorded immune exposures. PCR involved 60 Vbeta and 13 Jbeta primers. Using immunoSEQ multiplex PCR, the repertoire was profiled, and TCRdb retains in-frame clones only, with some absent. The sample has 110,000 to 150,000 clones; 60% to 80% are singletons. This chain connects TRBV19 to TRBJ1-2; 12 nucleotides align to TRBD1. The TCR comes from a female donor in good health and CMV-seronegative. The source material was PBMCs. CDR3 in amino acids: CASSNRGQGADGYTF. The CDR3 nucleotides are TGTGCCAGTAGCAATAGGGGACAGGGGGCTGATGGCTACACCTTC.